These 13 T cell receptor beta chains share one sample of origin, sequenced in a study of human T cells and chemical hapten exposure. This sample's time point: patch test 1, 2 weeks after DPC sensitization. The treatment denotes: therapeutic diphenylcyclopropenone sensitization with weekly scalp DPC. TCRdb used MiXCR to reprocess the RACE reads, holding one entry per CDR3 protein. The data contain approximately 90,000 distinct CDR3 sequences, roughly 12% of them singletons. This material consisted of whole blood, taken in connection with sensitization to the hapten diphenylcyclopropenone (DPC). The receptors stem from a woman aged 40 to 49 with alopecia areata. Some clones in this sample may be carry-over from other donors' samples.

This clonotype was detected many times. The rearrangement links TRBV7-3 to TRBJ1-5, with a tentative D call TRBD1 (5 bases). The CDR3 spans 13 residues. Germline V gene sequence: CDR1 SGHTA, CDR2 FQGTGA. The V end was cut by 2 bases, the J end by 9 bases, with 11 bases between. The CDR3 is CASSLHPGGPQHF. In DNA form, the CDR3 reads TGTGCCAGCAGCTTACACCCTGGGGGGCCCCAGCATTTT.

This clonotype was observed a few times. This chain joins TRBV6-1 and TRBJ2-3; D might be TRBD2 (5 bases). The CDR3 consists of 14 residues. V was trimmed by 4 bases and J by 1 base, leaving 9 bases between them. Germline V gene data show CDR1 as MNHNS and CDR2 as SASEGT. The CDR3 DNA sequence: TGTGCCAGCAGTGTGATGCGGGGCACAGATACGCAGTATTTT. Translated: CASSVMRGTDTQYF.

This clonotype was recorded only once. The CDR3 DNA reads TGTGCCAGCAGCCAAGATCGGGGGACTAGCGGGATCTACAATGAGCAGTTCTTC. It specifies CASSQDRGTSGIYNEQFF. The J gene is TRBJ2-1, the V gene TRBV14, with 13 bases fitting TRBD2. V lost 0 bases to trimming and J lost 3 bases; unmatched junction nucleotides: 5. Germline V gives CDR1 SGHDN, CDR2 FVKESK. The CDR3 is made up of 18 amino acids.

This chain joins TRBV19 and TRBJ2-6, with TRBD2 as a possible D gene (6 bases). V was trimmed by 3 bases and J by 0 bases, leaving 12 bases between them. The CDR3 loop spans 17 amino acids. Germline V gene sequence: CDR1 LNHDA, CDR2 SQIVND (reference sequence). CDR3 amino acids: CASSMNPLASGANVLTF. CDR3 nucleotides: TGTGCCAGTAGTATGAACCCACTAGCCTCTGGGGCCAACGTCCTGACTTTC.

This clonotype came up many times. V gene TRBV28 combines with J gene TRBJ2-5; TRBD1 matches 8 bases. Germline V gives CDR1 MDHEN, CDR2 SYDVKM. This CDR3 spans 15 amino acids. V dropped 9 bases and J dropped 1; count of bases not matched to a gene: 10. CDR3 region: CASKPGQVFQETQYF. CDR3 DNA: TGTGCCAGTAAACCGGGACAGGTGTTCCAAGAGACCCAGTACTTC. Full variable domain (rest looked up from reference TRBV28 and TRBJ2-5): DVKVTQSSRYLVKRTGEKVFLECVQDMDHENMFWYRQDPGLGLRLIYFSYDVKMKEKGDIPEGYSVSREKKERFSLILESASTNQTSMYLCASKPGQVFQETQYFGPGTRLLVL.

The chain carries TRBV29-1 and TRBJ2-1; D may be TRBD1 (6 bases). V was pared by 7 bases and J by 8 bases, with 27 bases between. The germline gives CDR1 SQVTM, CDR2 ANQGSEA. This CDR3 is built from 16 residues. The CDR3 spells CSAEPTTGPRLDEQFF. The CDR3 bases are TGCAGCGCCGAACCTACGACAGGACCCCGTTTGGATGAGCAGTTCTTC.

A few counts support this clonotype. The DNA of the CDR3 is TGTGCCAGCAGCTTAGTCGGGCGGGGCGACCAAGAGACCCAGTACTTC. Amino acid sequence: CASSLVGRGDQETQYF. This chain links TRBV7-2 with TRBJ2-5; tentatively, D is TRBD2 (6 bases). Trimming cost V 1 base and J 0 bases, with 12 bases left between them. This CDR3 region has 16 residues. The germline V gene encodes CDR1 SGHTA and CDR2 FQGNSA.

The sample holds a few counts of this clonotype. V is TRBV21-1 and J is TRBJ1-1; TRBD1 is the table's D call, not checked against the DNA. TRBV21-1 is assigned pseudogene status. The CDR3 has 15 amino acids. The CDR3 DNA reads as TGTGCCAGCAGCAAAGGAAGAACAGGGAGTACTGAAGCTTTCTTT. Translating gives CASSKGRTGSTEAFF.

This clonotype was recorded many times. The chain has TRBV28 and TRBJ2-1; TRBD2 aligns across 16 bases. CDR1 and CDR2 from the germline V gene are MDHEN and SYDVKM. The CDR3 consists of 18 residues. Trimming at V came to 4 bases and at J to 0 bases, leaving 3 bases not matched to a gene. The CDR3 DNA reads TGTGCCAGCAGTTCGGGACTAGCGGGAGGGCCCTCCTACAATGAGCAGTTCTTC. Its protein is CASSSGLAGGPSYNEQFF.

The chain has TRBV4-3 and TRBJ1-3; D unresolved. Looked up from germline, CDR1 is LGHNA and CDR2 is YSLEER. This CDR3 has 18 amino acids. Trimming stripped 0 bases from V and 0 bases from J, with 15 bases between. In DNA form, the CDR3 reads TGCGCCAGCAGCCAAGATCACGCTACCTCAAGCTCTGGAAACACCATATATTTT. It translates to CASSQDHATSSSGNTIYF.

This clonotype was observed a handful of times. This chain joins TRBV7-9 and TRBJ2-2; maybe TRBD2 (6 bases). Trimming cost V 5 bases and J 4 bases, with 20 bases left between them. The CDR3 spans 17 residues. Looked up from germline, CDR1 is SEHNR and CDR2 is FQNEAQ (reference sequence). Here the CDR3 reads CASSARLGSGITGELFF. The CDR3 nucleotides are TGTGCCAGCAGCGCGCGGCTAGGTAGCGGAATCACCGGGGAGCTGTTTTTT.

This clonotype was counted a few times. The CDR3 loop reads CASTSPRNTIYF. CDR3 sequence (DNA): TGTGCCAGCACCTCTCCCCGAAACACCATATATTTT. V is TRBV28 and J is TRBJ1-3; D remains unclear. With 7 bases removed from V and 5 bases from J, the gap between germline ends came to 9 bases. This CDR3 comprises 12 residues. The germline V gene has CDR1 MDHEN and CDR2 SYDVKM.

This clonotype was seen only a few times. The chain links TRBV4-3 to TRBJ1-5; D possibly corresponds to TRBD1 (5 bases). CDR1 is LGHNA and CDR2 is YSLEER in the germline V gene. Trimming took 0 bases from V and 2 from J, leaving 17 bases between them. This CDR3 spans 18 amino acids. For the CDR3, the DNA is TGCGCCAGCAGCCAAGAAGCCCCATTGGGGACGCGCAATCAGCCCCAGCATTTT. This encodes CASSQEAPLGTRNQPQHF.